This TCR beta chain emerged from a study of OX40 agonist ivuxolimab in advanced cancers. Across the whole study: In this cohort, patients received ivuxolimab, an agonistic anti-OX40 (CD134) antibody.

Measured with immunoSEQ multiplex PCR; TCRdb has only the in-frame clones, and not every one. The sample has roughly 60,000 clones, approximately 81% seen once; the top ten hold around 4.7%. The CDR3 extends over 16 amino acids. V was pared by 5 bases and J by 4 bases, with 15 bases between. Germline V gene lookup returns CDR1 KGHSH and CDR2 LQKENI. Sequenced here: CD4+ or CD8+ T cells sorted from blood, sampled in a trial of the OX40 agonist ivuxolimab. V gene TRBV18 combines with J gene TRBJ1-6; D remains unclear. This receptor was obtained from an adult with an advanced solid tumor such as melanoma, head and neck, liver or kidney cancer. The DNA of the CDR3 is TGTGCCAGCTCATCAAACCCGCCAGCTTATAATTCACCCCTCCACTTT. Translating it yields CASSSNPPAYNSPLHF.